The 6 T cell receptor beta chains reported below all come from one sample, sequenced in a study of T cell responses to AZD1222 COVID-19 vaccine. TCRdb's table, derived via immunoSEQ multiplex PCR, lists solely in-frame clones and lacks some. The table has 15,000 to 17,000 clones, about 85% seen once. The sequencing here drew on peripheral blood, taken 28 days after the second AZD1222 dose. These receptors came from an adult who received the AZD1222 COVID-19 vaccine.

The V gene is TRBV7-2, the J gene TRBJ1-6; no clear D gene. The CDR3 loop spans 16 amino acids. Germline V CDR1 and CDR2: SGHTA, FQGNSA. Trimming stripped 3 bases from V and 4 bases from J, with 13 bases between. The CDR3 is CASSFFPGVYNSPLHF. CDR3 in DNA: TGTGCCAGCAGCTTTTTTCCCGGTGTATATAATTCACCCCTCCACTTT.

The chain has TRBV27 and TRBJ2-2; D might be TRBD1 (6 bases). CDR1 and CDR2 (germline): MNHEY, SMNVEV (reference sequence). The germline V and J ends were trimmed by 5 bases and 1 base, with 11 bases remaining between them. The CDR3 spans 15 residues. CDR3 amino acids: CASSLSTGNTGELFF. As DNA, the CDR3 is TGTGCCAGCAGTCTCTCGACAGGGAACACCGGGGAGCTGTTTTTT.

Written as DNA, the CDR3 is TGTGCCAGCAGACCAAAGGACAGGGGCGAGCAGTACTTC. Translated, it gives CASRPKDRGEQYF. The V call is TRBV5-6, the J call TRBJ2-7; 9 positions match TRBD1. This CDR3 has 13 residues. The V gene end was trimmed by 5 bases and the J gene end by 6 bases; junction bases not matched to a gene: 6. Germline values: CDR1 SGHDT, CDR2 YYEEEE.

This clone occurred a few times. The chain combines TRBV6-5 with TRBJ1-3; D is ambiguous. The V gene lost 8 bases and the J gene lost 0 bases, with 8 bases spanning the gap. The V gene's germline CDR1 is MNHEY and CDR2 SVGAGI. The CDR3 is made up of 13 amino acids. CDR3 protein: CASQAVSGNTIYF. CDR3 bases: TGTGCCAGCCAAGCTGTCTCTGGAAACACCATATATTTT.

In nucleotides, the CDR3 is TGTGCCAGCAGCTTAAGGCCTAGCAGTGTATACAATGAGCAGTTCTTC. The encoded protein is CASSLRPSSVYNEQFF. The rearrangement uses TRBV7-6 and TRBJ2-1; tentatively, D is TRBD2 (5 bases). CDR1 is SGHVS and CDR2 is FNYEAQ in the germline V gene. This CDR3 has 16 amino acids. Trimming cost V 2 bases and J 4 bases, with 15 bases left between them.

The V and J genes are TRBV28 and TRBJ2-5; 8 nucleotides align to TRBD1. The CDR3 runs to 15 residues. Germline V gives CDR1 MDHEN, CDR2 SYDVKM. The ends lost 3 bases at V and 4 bases at J; junction bases unmatched: 7. The CDR3 DNA reads TGTGCCAGCAGTTTGGCGACAGGGGTCAGAGAGACCCAGTACTTC. It yields the protein CASSLATGVRETQYF.